This is a list of T cell receptor beta chains from one sample in a study of T cells in Graves' hyperthyroidism and ophthalmopathy. From the multiplex PCR reads, TCRdb called clonotypes with MiXCR, one entry per CDR3 protein. The sample has nearly 250,000 distinct CDR3 sequences, about 25% seen once. The specimen sequenced was blood. Receptors originate from a woman between 40 and 55 years old with Graves' ophthalmopathy. Both conserved end residues are part of each CDR3. Clone size, where shown, is once, few, many, or a class for clones that have expanded.

>medium-sized|TRBV28|16|TRBJ2-2
CASSLLAGVNTGELFF
>many|TRBV28|15|TRBJ1-5
CASNKRGVRNQPQHF
>NA|TRBV6-1|13|TRBJ1-1
CASSERVRGPAFF
>NA|TRBV30|17|TRBJ1-6
CAWTPRDRKVYNSPLHF
>many|TRBV2|14|TRBJ2-5
CASSAGTGGETQYF
>few|TRBV12-3/TRBV12-4|12|TRBJ1-2
CASSSSHYGYTF
>many|TRBV10-3|13|TRBJ2-7
CAAGTASSYEQYF
>many|TRBV9|16|TRBJ2-2
CASIPGEGGNTGELFF
>many|TRBV28|15|TRBJ1-5
CASSLMGAKNQPQHF
>many|TRBV6-5|13|TRBJ1-1
CATRPGGNTEAFF
>NA|TRBV6-2/TRBV6-3|15|TRBJ2-7
CASSDPGTSSYEQYF